The 31 T cell receptor beta chains in this list originate from one sample, sequenced in a study of blood T cell repertoires in COVID-19. Sequencing was performed with immunoSEQ multiplex PCR; in TCRdb, only in-frame clones are kept and a portion is missing. Counted here are 250,000 to 350,000 clones, roughly 80% occurring once; the ten biggest clones make up over 1.1%. Sequencing input: peripheral blood. The receptors were gathered from a human donor with COVID-19, enrolled during active disease. The donor label of this sample is uncertain.

This clone was seen a handful of times. A read error may produce the germline difference seen at one junction end. J is TRBJ1-1 and V is TRBV6-2 or TRBV6-3; tentative D call: TRBD1 (5 bases). This CDR3 is 13 amino acids long. CDR1 and CDR2 (germline): MNHEY, SVGEGT. CDR3 amino acids: CASSHQQESKYQF. Here the CDR3 DNA reads TGTGCCAGCAGTCATCAACAGGAATCGAAGTACCAGTTT.

This chain connects TRBV10-3 to TRBJ1-5; no clear D. The CDR3 totals 12 residues. CDR1 and CDR2 (germline): ENHRY, SYGVKD. V dropped 2 bases and J dropped 5 bases, with 4 bases sitting between them. CDR3 protein: CAISELDQPQHF. The CDR3 region has the DNA TGTGCCATCAGTGAGCTAGATCAGCCCCAGCATTTT.

The CDR3 DNA is TGCGCCAGCAGCCACGCGAACAGGGGTGGCGAGCAGTACTTC. Amino acids: CASSHANRGGEQYF. This sequence joins TRBV5-1 and TRBJ2-7, with 7 nucleotides matching TRBD1. The germline V gene has CDR1 SGHRS and CDR2 YFSETQ. The CDR3 is made up of 14 amino acids. Trimming removed 4 bases from V and 6 bases from J; junction bases left unmatched: 10.

The V gene is TRBV11-3, the J gene TRBJ2-7, with TRBD1 identical over 8 bases. V shed 5 bases, J shed 2 bases, and the junction held 8 bases outside the gene matches. The CDR3 has 15 amino acids. Germline CDR1 SGHNT, CDR2 YENEEA. DNA for the CDR3: TGTGCCAGCAGCCGCCACGGACAGGGAACCTACGAGCAGTACTTC. Its protein product is CASSRHGQGTYEQYF.

V is TRBV27 and J is TRBJ1-4, with D possibly matching TRBD1 (6 bases). Germline CDR1 is MNHEY and CDR2 is SMNVEV (reference sequence). The CDR3 totals 16 residues. Trimming took 6 bases from V and 4 from J, leaving 18 bases between them. CDR3 in DNA: TGTGCCAGCAGGATCACCGAGGGGGTTGGTAATGAAAAACTGTTTTTT. Translation: CASRITEGVGNEKLFF.

The chain joins TRBV27 to TRBJ2-2; no clear D. CDR1 is MNHEY, CDR2 SMNVEV, per germline (reference sequence). This CDR3 spans 16 amino acids. V was trimmed by 1 base and J by 1 base, leaving 10 bases between them. This CDR3 reads CASSLWWQRNTGELFF. The CDR3 nucleotides read TGTGCCAGCAGTTTATGGTGGCAGCGGAACACCGGGGAGCTGTTTTTT.

CDR3 sequence (DNA): TGTGCCAGCAGTGAAATGACAGGGGGGTTCACTGAAGCTTTCTTT. Protein: CASSEMTGGFTEAFF. The chain carries TRBV25-1 and TRBJ1-1; 9 nucleotides align to TRBD1. Germline V gives CDR1 MGHDK, CDR2 SYGVNS. The CDR3 consists of 15 residues. V was clipped by 2 bases and J by 4 bases; unmatched bases: 5.

V gene TRBV15 combines with J gene TRBJ2-7; 8 bases agree with TRBD1. The V segment lost 5 bases and the J segment 3 bases; nucleotides outside the gene matches: 9. The CDR3 spans 15 residues. Germline V lookup: CDR1 LNHNV, CDR2 YYDKDF (reference sequence). Written as DNA, the CDR3 is TGTGCCACCAGCCACGACAGGGGTCAGAACTACGAGCAGTACTTC. Encoded protein: CATSHDRGQNYEQYF.

This clone was counted once. The rearrangement joins TRBV4-1 to TRBJ2-1, with 10 nucleotides matching TRBD1. V shed 0 bases, J shed 4 bases, and the junction held 6 bases outside the gene matches. The CDR3 has 17 amino acids. Germline CDR1 and CDR2: MGHRA and YSYEKL. The CDR3: CASSQDWGQGPYNEQFF. The CDR3 nucleotides are TGCGCCAGCAGCCAAGATTGGGGACAGGGGCCTTACAATGAGCAGTTCTTC.

The genes are TRBV9 and TRBJ2-3, with TRBD2 as a possible D gene (5 bases). The germline V gene has CDR1 SGDLS and CDR2 YYNGEE. V lost 3 bases, J lost 3 bases, and 8 bases lay in between. This CDR3 comprises 13 residues. The CDR3 sequence: CASSERGTDTQYF. The DNA of the CDR3 is TGTGCCAGCAGCGAACGGGGAACAGATACGCAGTATTTT. The full variable domain, its missing parts supplied by reference TRBV9 and TRBJ2-3, is DSGVTQTPKHLITATGQRVTLRCSPRSGDLSVYWYQQSLDQGLQFLIQYYNGEERAKGNILERFSAQQFPDLHSELNLSSLELGDSALYFCASSERGTDTQYFGPGTRLTVL.

This chain connects TRBV12-3 or TRBV12-4 to TRBJ1-3; D unresolved. The length of the CDR3 is 13 residues. With 2 bases removed from V and 2 bases from J, the gap between germline ends came to 4 bases. CDR3 bases: TGTGCCAGCAGTTTAACGGCTGGAAACACCATATATTTT. Translating gives CASSLTAGNTIYF.

There are a few counts of this clone. The gene calls are TRBV19 and TRBJ1-6; 9 positions agree with TRBD1. V dropped 8 bases and J dropped 7; count of bases not matched to a gene: 9. The CDR3 length is 15 residues. The germline CDR1 and CDR2 sequences are LNHDA and SQIVND (reference sequence). In nucleotides, the CDR3 is TGTGCCAGTGGATTACAGGGGGCGAGGAATTCACCCCTCCACTTT. Translated: CASGLQGARNSPLHF.

This chain uses TRBV6-1 with TRBJ2-3, with D possibly being TRBD2 (7 bases). The germline CDR1 and CDR2 sequences are MNHNS and SASEGT. CDR3 length equals 14 residues. V lost 2 bases to trimming and J lost 5 bases, with 11 bases between them. The CDR3 DNA is TGTGCCAGCAGTGAACTTAGGGGGGGAGATACGCAGTATTTT. Its protein product is CASSELRGGDTQYF.

The genes are TRBV19 and TRBJ2-3; 8 bases are shared with TRBD2. This CDR3 has 15 amino acids. Germline CDR1 is LNHDA and CDR2 is SQIVND (reference sequence). Trimming removed 7 bases from V and 1 base from J; junction bases left unmatched: 7. In DNA form, the CDR3 reads TGTGCCAGTACGGGCGGGAGGATTGGCACAGATACGCAGTATTTT. Its protein product is CASTGGRIGTDTQYF.

This chain links TRBV4-3 with TRBJ2-7, with D possibly being TRBD1 (5 bases). Germline values: CDR1 LGHNA, CDR2 YSLEER. V lost 0 bases and J 0 bases, leaving 6 bases between the germline ends. CDR3 length: 14 amino acids. The CDR3 DNA reads TGCGCCAGCAGCCAAGAAGGGGACTCCTACGAGCAGTACTTC. It codes for CASSQEGDSYEQYF.

This sequence joins TRBV15 and TRBJ2-2; no clear D. The germline V gene has CDR1 LNHNV and CDR2 YYDKDF (reference sequence). The CDR3 contains 17 residues. Between the trimmed V and J ends, which lost 2 bases and 7 bases, there was a span of 20 bases. The CDR3 sequence: CATSRSGSRRASGELFF. In DNA, the CDR3 is TGTGCCACCAGCAGAAGTGGGTCCCGACGTGCTAGCGGGGAGCTGTTTTTT.

This clone was detected only once. This same CDR3 is encoded by further DNA sequences in the sample. The chain joins TRBV7-2 to TRBJ2-7, with a weak D call TRBD2 (5 bases). The CDR3 is 14 amino acids. With 1 base removed from V and 1 base from J, the gap between germline ends came to 8 bases. Germline V gene sequence: CDR1 SGHTA, CDR2 FQGNSA. The CDR3, as DNA: TGTGCCAGCAGCTTAGTTGGAGGATCCTACGAGCAGTACTTC. It encodes CASSLVGGSYEQYF.

In this sample, this clone turned up once. This CDR3 is CASSQDRVNTEAFF. In DNA, the CDR3 is TGTGCCAGCAGCCAAGACAGGGTCAACACTGAAGCTTTCTTT. The V call is TRBV16, the J call TRBJ1-1; 7 nucleotides align to TRBD1. The germline CDR1 and CDR2 sequences are KGHSY and FQNENV. The CDR3 runs to 14 residues. The junction had 2 bases not matched to a gene; V was cut back by 2 bases and J by 2 bases.

The chain couples TRBV7-3 to TRBJ2-3; TRBD2 matches at 9 bases. CDR3 length: 18 amino acids. V shed 2 bases and J 2 bases; nucleotides not matched to a gene: 11. The germline CDR1 and CDR2 sequences are SGHTA and FQGTGA. CDR3 in DNA: TGTGCCAGCAGCTTACACCGCTCGACTAGCGGTTCCACAGATACGCAGTATTTT. This sequence encodes CASSLHRSTSGSTDTQYF.

This sequence joins TRBV9 and TRBJ1-2; a weak D match, TRBD1 (5 bases). Germline V gives CDR1 SGDLS, CDR2 YYNGEE. This CDR3 contains 14 residues. Trimming pared 2 bases from V and 2 bases from J, leaving 10 bases between. The CDR3 DNA sequence: TGTGCCAGCAGCGTCGGCAGGGCGAACTATGGCTACACCTTC. It yields the protein CASSVGRANYGYTF.

The CDR3 DNA reads TGTGCCAGCAGTTTTTTGGGCCAGGGCGATCGAAATGAGCAGTTCTTC. Translating it yields CASSFLGQGDRNEQFF. The chain recombines TRBV28 with TRBJ2-1, with TRBD1 as a possible D gene (5 bases). The V end was cut by 3 bases, the J end by 7 bases, with 19 bases between. This CDR3 spans 16 amino acids. The germline V gene has CDR1 MDHEN and CDR2 SYDVKM.

The V gene is TRBV14, the J gene TRBJ2-5; 9 bases line up with TRBD2. Unmatched junction bases numbered 9, after V lost 4 bases and J lost 0 bases. This CDR3 region has 17 residues. Germline V gives CDR1 SGHDN, CDR2 FVKESK. The CDR3 sequence is CASSPPRLAANQETQYF. The CDR3 nucleotides are TGTGCCAGCAGCCCTCCCCGACTAGCGGCTAACCAAGAGACCCAGTACTTC.

V usage is TRBV15 and J usage is TRBJ2-7, with D possibly matching TRBD2 (6 bases). Germline V CDR1 and CDR2: LNHNV, YYDKDF (reference sequence). The CDR3 has 16 amino acids. The V end lost 1 base, the J end lost 0 bases, and 13 bases lay between the germline ends. The CDR3 DNA follows: TGTGCCACCAGCAGAGCTGAGTGGGGGGTCTCCTACGAGCAGTACTTC. Its translation is CATSRAEWGVSYEQYF.

This chain joins TRBV6-5 and TRBJ2-4; 8 bases map to TRBD1. Germline-derived CDR1 and CDR2 are MNHEY and SVGAGI. V trimming: 5 bases; J trimming: 6 bases; junction bases outside the gene matches: 6. The CDR3 is made up of 14 amino acids. CDR3 bases: TGTGCCAGCAGTAAAAGCGACAGGGGAAACATTCAGTACTTC. Protein product: CASSKSDRGNIQYF.

The chain uses TRBV25-1 and TRBJ1-1; D ambiguous. The CDR3 loop spans 13 amino acids. Germline lookup yields CDR1 MGHDK and CDR2 SYGVNS. V was clipped by 6 bases and J by 3 bases, with 11 bases between them. The CDR3 nucleotides read TGTGCCAGCAGATACAGTAAGGACACTGAAGCTTTCTTT. Translated: CASRYSKDTEAFF.

The V call is TRBV7-9, the J call TRBJ2-1, with 13 bases matching TRBD2. J was trimmed by 7 bases and V by 3 bases; bases with no gene match: 0. CDR1 and CDR2 (germline): SEHNR, FQNEAQ (reference sequence). This CDR3 is 14 amino acids long. The chain's CDR3 is CASSLGLAGNEQFF. The CDR3, as DNA: TGTGCCAGCAGCTTGGGACTAGCGGGAAATGAGCAGTTCTTC.

This clone appeared once. The genes are TRBV10-2 and TRBJ1-1; 7 bases line up with TRBD1. V lost 5 bases and J lost 3; bases outside the gene matches: 3. The germline V gene encodes CDR1 WSHSY and CDR2 SAAADI. This CDR3 comprises 13 residues. This CDR3 reads CASSLQGHTEAFF. The CDR3 DNA is TGCGCCAGCAGTTTACAGGGGCACACTGAAGCTTTCTTT.

This chain uses TRBV14 with TRBJ1-2; 9 bases are shared with TRBD1. The CDR3 length is 14 residues. Germline V gene data show CDR1 as SGHDN and CDR2 as FVKESK. V trimming: 6 bases; J trimming: 1 base; junction bases outside the gene matches: 3. CDR3 in amino acids: CASRPGQGNYGYTF. DNA for the CDR3: TGTGCCAGCAGACCGGGACAGGGTAACTATGGCTACACCTTC.

This chain uses TRBV25-1 with TRBJ1-6; 7 positions agree with TRBD1. The V and J ends lost 6 bases and 7 bases, in that order; junction bases with no gene match: 6. Germline-derived CDR1 and CDR2 are MGHDK and SYGVNS. The CDR3 spans 14 residues. The CDR3 protein is CASSIQGWNSPLHF. The CDR3 region has the DNA TGTGCCAGCAGCATACAGGGGTGGAATTCACCCCTCCACTTT.

The chain employs TRBV9 and TRBJ2-7; D is unclear. Trimming removed 1 base from V and 5 bases from J, with 13 bases in between. CDR1 is SGDLS and CDR2 is YYNGEE in the germline V gene. The CDR3 loop spans 14 amino acids. As DNA, the CDR3 is TGTGCCAGCAGCGTAAAGCGACGGGTTGACGAGCAGTACTTC. Amino acid sequence: CASSVKRRVDEQYF.

The chain uses TRBV28 and TRBJ1-5; 8 positions match TRBD1. The V gene end was trimmed by 6 bases and the J gene end by 4 bases; junction bases not matched to a gene: 8. The CDR3 length is 15 residues. Germline V CDR1 and CDR2: MDHEN, SYDVKM. This CDR3 reads CASSPGQGRNQPQHF. CDR3 sequence (DNA): TGTGCCAGCAGCCCCGGACAGGGTAGGAATCAGCCCCAGCATTTT.